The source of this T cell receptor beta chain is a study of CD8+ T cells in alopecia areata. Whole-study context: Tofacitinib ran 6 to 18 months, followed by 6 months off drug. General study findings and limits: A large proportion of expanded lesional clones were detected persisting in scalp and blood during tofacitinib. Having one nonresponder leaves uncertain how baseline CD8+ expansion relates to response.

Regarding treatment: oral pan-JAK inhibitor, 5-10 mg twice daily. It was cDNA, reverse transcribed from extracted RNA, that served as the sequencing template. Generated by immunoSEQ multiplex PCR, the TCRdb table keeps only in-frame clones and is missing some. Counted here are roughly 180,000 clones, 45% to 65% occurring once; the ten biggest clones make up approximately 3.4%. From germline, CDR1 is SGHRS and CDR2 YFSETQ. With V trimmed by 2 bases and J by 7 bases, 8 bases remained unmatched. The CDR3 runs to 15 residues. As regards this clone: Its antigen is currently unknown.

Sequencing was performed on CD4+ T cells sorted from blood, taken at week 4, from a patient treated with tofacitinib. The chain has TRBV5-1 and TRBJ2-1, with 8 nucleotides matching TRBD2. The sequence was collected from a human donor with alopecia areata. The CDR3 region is CASSFGGGNVNEQFF. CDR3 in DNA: TGCGCCAGCAGCTTCGGCGGGGGGAACGTGAATGAGCAGTTCTTC.